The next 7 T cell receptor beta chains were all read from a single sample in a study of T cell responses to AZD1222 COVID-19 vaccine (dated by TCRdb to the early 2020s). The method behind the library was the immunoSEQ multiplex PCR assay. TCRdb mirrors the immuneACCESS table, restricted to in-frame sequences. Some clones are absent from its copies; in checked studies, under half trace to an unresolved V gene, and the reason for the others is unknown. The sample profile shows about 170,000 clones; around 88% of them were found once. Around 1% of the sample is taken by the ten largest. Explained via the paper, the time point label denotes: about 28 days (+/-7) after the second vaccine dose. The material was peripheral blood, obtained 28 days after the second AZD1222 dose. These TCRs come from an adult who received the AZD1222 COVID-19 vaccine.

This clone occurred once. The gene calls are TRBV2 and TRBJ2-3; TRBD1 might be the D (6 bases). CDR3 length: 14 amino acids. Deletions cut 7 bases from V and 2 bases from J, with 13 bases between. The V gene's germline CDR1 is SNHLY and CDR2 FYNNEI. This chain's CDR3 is CASIKDSHTDTQYF. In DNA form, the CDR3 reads TGTGCCAGCATAAAGGACAGCCACACAGATACGCAGTATTTT.

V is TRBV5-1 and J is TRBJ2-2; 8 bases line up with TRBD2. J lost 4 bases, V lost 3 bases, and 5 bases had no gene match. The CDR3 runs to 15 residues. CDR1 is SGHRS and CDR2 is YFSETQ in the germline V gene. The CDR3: CASSSSTSGTGELFF. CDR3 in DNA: TGCGCCAGCAGCTCCTCAACTAGCGGCACCGGGGAGCTGTTTTTT.

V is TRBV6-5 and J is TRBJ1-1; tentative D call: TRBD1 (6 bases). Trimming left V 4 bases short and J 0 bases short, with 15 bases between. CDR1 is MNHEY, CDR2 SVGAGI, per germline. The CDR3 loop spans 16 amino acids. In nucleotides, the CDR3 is TGTGCCAGCAGTTCTGGACAGTCTACTATGAACACTGAAGCTTTCTTT. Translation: CASSSGQSTMNTEAFF.

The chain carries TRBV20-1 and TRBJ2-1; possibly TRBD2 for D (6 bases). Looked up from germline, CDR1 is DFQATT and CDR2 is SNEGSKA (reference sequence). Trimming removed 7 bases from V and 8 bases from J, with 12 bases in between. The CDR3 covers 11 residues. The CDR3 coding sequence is TGCAGTGGCGGGGCCATCGATGAGCAGTTCTTC. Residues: CSGGAIDEQFF.

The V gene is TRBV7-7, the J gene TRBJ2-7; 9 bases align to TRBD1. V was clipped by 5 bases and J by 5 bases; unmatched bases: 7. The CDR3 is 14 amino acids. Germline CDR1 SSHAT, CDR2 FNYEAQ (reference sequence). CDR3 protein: CASSHGTGLDEQYF. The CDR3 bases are TGTGCCAGCAGCCACGGGACAGGGCTCGACGAGCAGTACTTC.

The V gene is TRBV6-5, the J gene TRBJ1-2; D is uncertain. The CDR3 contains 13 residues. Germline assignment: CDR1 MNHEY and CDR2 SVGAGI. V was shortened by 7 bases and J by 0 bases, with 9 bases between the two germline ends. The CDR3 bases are TGTGCCAGCACCCCGGCGGCTAACTATGGCTACACCTTC. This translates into CASTPAANYGYTF.

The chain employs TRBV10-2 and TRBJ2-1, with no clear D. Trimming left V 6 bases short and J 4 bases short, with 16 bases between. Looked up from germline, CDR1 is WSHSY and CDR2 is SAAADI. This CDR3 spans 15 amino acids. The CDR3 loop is CASRRSPKAYNEQFF. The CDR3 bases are TGCGCCAGCAGAAGAAGCCCCAAGGCTTACAATGAGCAGTTCTTC.